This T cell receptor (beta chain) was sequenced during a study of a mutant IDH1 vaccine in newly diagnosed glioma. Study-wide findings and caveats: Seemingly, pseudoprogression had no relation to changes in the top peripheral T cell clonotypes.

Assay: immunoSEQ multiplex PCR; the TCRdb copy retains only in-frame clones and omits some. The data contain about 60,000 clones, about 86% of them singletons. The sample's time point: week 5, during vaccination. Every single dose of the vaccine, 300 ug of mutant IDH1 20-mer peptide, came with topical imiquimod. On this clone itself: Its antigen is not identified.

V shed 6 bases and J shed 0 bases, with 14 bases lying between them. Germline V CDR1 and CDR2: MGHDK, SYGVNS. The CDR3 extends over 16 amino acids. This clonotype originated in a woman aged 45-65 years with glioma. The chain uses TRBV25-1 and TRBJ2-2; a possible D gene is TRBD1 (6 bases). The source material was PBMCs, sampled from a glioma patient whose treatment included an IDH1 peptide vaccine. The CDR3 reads CASRKSRTANTGELFF. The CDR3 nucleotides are TGTGCCAGCAGAAAAAGCCGGACAGCGAACACCGGGGAGCTGTTTTTT.